This passage covers 16 T cell receptor beta chains from one sample sequenced in a study of blood T cell repertoires in COVID-19. Sequenced by immunoSEQ multiplex PCR; TCRdb stores in-frame clones only, minus some. The table includes approximately 65,000 clones, approximately 79% detected once. The sequenced material came from peripheral blood. The receptors come from a woman older than 75 with active or convalescent COVID-19.

The chain has TRBV11-2 and TRBJ1-2; 8 bases match TRBD1. Germline CDR1 and CDR2: SGHAT and FQNNGV. Trimming at V came to 4 bases and at J to 2 bases, leaving 9 bases not matched to a gene. This CDR3 is built from 16 residues. The CDR3 DNA follows: TGTGCCAGCAGCTCGTTACCGGGACAGGAAAACTATGGCTACACCTTC. Translating it yields CASSSLPGQENYGYTF.

The V and J genes are TRBV5-4 and TRBJ2-1; D gene uncertain. The CDR3 runs 14 residues. CDR1 SGHNT and CDR2 YYREEE come from the germline V gene (reference sequence). The ends were cut back, 0 bases at V and 6 bases at J, with 10 bases in the middle. CDR3 sequence (DNA): TGTGCCAGCAGCTTGGAAGATTCAGGCAATGAGCAGTTCTTC. Protein product: CASSLEDSGNEQFF.

The V gene is TRBV6-2 or TRBV6-3, the J gene TRBJ2-5, with 8 bases that match TRBD2. Trimming cost V 9 bases and J 7 bases; bases outside gene matches: 7. This CDR3 has 12 amino acids. Looked up from germline, CDR1 is MNHEY and CDR2 is SVGEGT. This CDR3 is CASSGAPGTQYF. In DNA, the CDR3 is TGTGCCAGTAGCGGGGCCCCAGGGACCCAGTACTTC.

The chain employs TRBV19 and TRBJ1-2; D may be TRBD1 (6 bases). V lost 5 bases, J lost 4 bases, and 14 bases lay in between. CDR1 is LNHDA and CDR2 is SQIVND in the germline V gene (reference sequence). This CDR3 has 14 residues. The CDR3 sequence: CASSVTRGAYGYTF. The CDR3 nucleotides are TGTGCCAGTAGTGTAACCCGGGGGGCCTATGGCTACACCTTC.

As regards this clone: One end of the junction fails to match germline, which may point to a read error. The chain has TRBV7-7 and TRBJ2-1, with 7 bases that match TRBD2. Germline CDR1 SSHAT, CDR2 FNYEAQ (reference sequence). This CDR3 region has 13 residues. CDR3: CASSLGGGDEQFF. The CDR3 DNA reads TGTGCTAGCAGCTTAGGTGGGGGGGATGAGCAGTTCTTC. The full variable domain, completed using reference TRBV7-7 and TRBJ2-1, is GAGVSQSPRYKVTKRGQDVTLRCDPISSHATLYWYQQALGQGPEFLTYFNYEAQPDKSGLPSDRFSAERPEGSISTLTIQRTEQRDSAMYRCASSLGGGDEQFFGPGTRLTVL.

This chain connects TRBV6-5 to TRBJ2-3; D is possibly TRBD2 (7 bases). The CDR3 sequence is 15 residues long. Trimming left V 0 bases short and J 8 bases short, with 15 bases between. CDR1 MNHEY and CDR2 SVGAGI come from the germline V gene. The CDR3 DNA follows: TGTGCCAGCAGTTACTCAGGGGGGGCCATTGGTACGCAGTATTTT. Its protein product is CASSYSGGAIGTQYF.

The genes are TRBV5-1 and TRBJ2-5; 7 positions agree with TRBD1. The CDR3 has 14 residues. Germline V gene data show CDR1 as SGHRS and CDR2 as YFSETQ. V gave up 4 bases and J gave up 5 bases; unmatched junction bases: 8. CDR3 residues: CASSAVPRGETQYF. CDR3 in DNA: TGCGCCAGCAGCGCAGTCCCCAGGGGGGAGACCCAGTACTTC.

This clone appeared once. This chain links TRBV7-8 with TRBJ1-6; no definite D call. V dropped 0 bases and J dropped 7 bases, with 10 bases sitting between them. The CDR3 totals 15 residues. Germline values: CDR1 SGHVS, CDR2 FQNEAQ. The CDR3 DNA is TGTGCCAGCAGCTTAGCGCGGCAGCCCAATTCACCCCTCCACTTT. Translation: CASSLARQPNSPLHF. Full variable domain (missing parts from reference TRBV7-8 and TRBJ1-6): GAGVSQSPRYKVAKRGQDVALRCDPISGHVSLFWYQQALGQGPEFLTYFQNEAQLDKSGLPSDRFFAERPEGSVSTLKIQRTQQEDSAVYLCASSLARQPNSPLHFGNGTRLTVT.

The genes are TRBV27 and TRBJ2-1; D is perhaps TRBD2 (7 bases). Deletions cut 1 base from V and 1 base from J, with 14 bases between. This CDR3 comprises 17 residues. The germline gives CDR1 MNHEY, CDR2 SMNVEV (reference sequence). CDR3 amino acids: CASSLFGGGVSYNEQFF. The CDR3 DNA sequence: TGTGCCAGCAGTTTATTCGGAGGGGGGGTATCCTACAATGAGCAGTTCTTC.

J is TRBJ1-2 and V is TRBV7-9, with 8 nucleotides matching TRBD1. The junction had 12 bases not matched to a gene; V was cut back by 5 bases and J by 7 bases. CDR3 size: 15 residues. In germline, CDR1 is SEHNR, CDR2 FQNEAQ (reference sequence). CDR3 nucleotides: TGTGCCAGCAGCCCCCCCGCGGACAGGGCTGGTGGCTACACCTTC. Translation gives CASSPPADRAGGYTF.

The CDR3 DNA follows: TGTGCCAGCAGCCCCGGGCAGGGAGGTGAAAAACTGTTTTTT. It yields the protein CASSPGQGGEKLFF. The genes are TRBV11-2 and TRBJ1-4, with D possibly matching TRBD1 (5 bases). Per the germline V gene, CDR1 is SGHAT and CDR2 is FQNNGV. V lost 5 bases and J lost 7, with 14 bases in between. The CDR3 sequence is 14 residues long.

This clone was seen repeatedly, ten times or more. The rearrangement links TRBV4-1 to TRBJ1-5, with D unclear. The CDR3 has 16 residues. The germline V gene encodes CDR1 MGHRA and CDR2 YSYEKL. V lost 4 bases, J lost 4 bases, and 17 bases lay in between. The CDR3 region has the DNA TGCGCCAGCAGCCTAAGTGGGCCAGGCGATAATCAGCCCCAGCATTTT. Translation gives CASSLSGPGDNQPQHF.

This clone was observed a handful of times. The chain's CDR3 is CASSFYEGGFVGNTEAFF. The DNA of the CDR3 is TGTGCCAGCAGCTTTTATGAGGGGGGGTTCGTTGGGAACACTGAAGCTTTCTTT. This chain joins TRBV7-9 and TRBJ1-1; perhaps TRBD1 as D (6 bases). The CDR3 length is 18 residues. CDR1 is SEHNR, CDR2 FQNEAQ, per germline (reference sequence). Trimming pared 3 bases from V and 1 base from J, leaving 21 bases between.

This clone was detected a few times. This rearrangement joins TRBV3-1 (or the pseudogene TRBV3-2) to TRBJ2-7; 11 bases agree with TRBD2. The ends lost 5 bases at V and 2 bases at J; junction bases unmatched: 5. The CDR3 covers 15 residues. From germline, CDR1 is LGHDT and CDR2 YNNKEL (reference sequence). CDR3 loop: CASSARLAGPYEQYF. The CDR3 nucleotides read TGTGCCAGCAGCGCCCGACTAGCGGGGCCCTACGAGCAGTACTTC.

The chain is built from TRBV5-1 and TRBJ1-2, with 10 bases matching TRBD1. J was trimmed by 6 bases and V by 0 bases; bases with no gene match: 2. The germline V gene has CDR1 SGHRS and CDR2 YFSETQ. The CDR3 has 14 residues. CDR3 nucleotide sequence: TGCGCCAGCAGCTTGGGGACAGGGGGGAATGGCTACACCTTC. It is translated as CASSLGTGGNGYTF.

This sequence joins TRBV5-4 and TRBJ2-5, with 7 bases that match TRBD1. Germline V CDR1 and CDR2: SGHNT, YYREEE (reference sequence). With 3 bases clipped from V and 1 base from J, the junction kept 6 bases outside the gene matches. This CDR3 region has 15 residues. DNA for the CDR3: TGTGCCAGCAGCTCTACGGGACAGACCCAAGAGACCCAGTACTTC. As protein: CASSSTGQTQETQYF.